Below are 27 T cell receptor beta chains sequenced from a single sample in a study of regulatory T cells in long-lasting Graves disease. The time point is: newly diagnosed GD, antithyroid drugs for less than 3 months. RNA from PBMCs was the source of the TCR library. Arm-PCR with iRepertoire HTBI primers amplified the CDR3 regions for these TCR beta libraries. TCRdb ran MiXCR on the multiplex PCR reads and lists one entry per CDR3 protein. The repertoire holds about 440,000 distinct CDR3 sequences, with about 15% as singletons. The sample also formed part of further work on T cells in Graves' hyperthyroidism and ophthalmopathy.

The sequencing here drew on peripheral blood mononuclear cells (PBMCs), taken at new diagnosis, from a patient treated with antithyroid drugs. These receptor sequences come from a woman aged 25 to 39 with Graves disease.

The rearrangement links TRBV9 to TRBJ1-5, with D possibly being TRBD1 (5 bases). CDR1 is SGDLS and CDR2 is YYNGEE in the germline V gene. V was cut by 0 bases and J by 7 bases, with 11 bases left in between. The CDR3 loop spans 14 amino acids. For the CDR3, the DNA is TGTGCCAGCAGCGTAGATGAAGGGGCCCAGCCCCAGCATTTT. Translated: CASSVDEGAQPQHF.

This clonotype was picked up many times. The genes are TRBV12-3 or TRBV12-4 and TRBJ2-5; D may be TRBD1 (6 bases). Trimming stripped 3 bases from V and 3 bases from J, with 11 bases between. The CDR3 is made up of 14 amino acids. The CDR3 DNA follows: TGTGCCAGCAGTTTCCTCAGGGGAAAAGAGACCCAGTACTTC. It encodes CASSFLRGKETQYF.

This clonotype was seen many times. The CDR3 sequence: CATQGGASYEQYF. CDR3 bases: TGTGCCACTCAAGGAGGGGCGTCCTACGAGCAGTACTTC. The rearrangement joins TRBV24-1 to TRBJ2-7; the D gene is possibly TRBD2 (6 bases). CDR1 and CDR2 (germline): KGHDR, SFDVKD. The CDR3 totals 13 residues. The V and J ends lost 10 bases and 1 base respectively, with 13 bases between them.

This clonotype was detected ten times or more. The chain recombines TRBV5-6 with TRBJ2-5; D may be TRBD2 (5 bases). There are 13 residues in the CDR3. Trimming removed 5 bases from V and 5 bases from J, with 13 bases in between. CDR1 and CDR2 (germline): SGHDT, YYEEEE. Here the CDR3 DNA reads TGTGCCAGCAGACAAGCGGATGTGGAGACCCAGTACTTC. Its translation is CASRQADVETQYF.

In the case of this clonotype: A single base separates this from a much larger clone, so it may be a read error. The gene calls are TRBV6-1 and TRBJ2-1; the match to TRBD1 covers 12 bases. The CDR3 length is 14 residues. CDR1 and CDR2 from the germline V gene are MNHNS and SASEGT. V trimming: 6 bases; J trimming: 10 bases; junction bases outside the gene matches: 7. DNA for the CDR3: TGTGCCAGCAGCCTGGGACAGGGGGCTTCAGAGCAGTTCTTC. It specifies CASSLGQGASEQFF.

This clonotype was recorded many times. This chain uses TRBV12-3 or TRBV12-4 with TRBJ1-1; maybe TRBD1 (6 bases). The length of the CDR3 is 13 residues. Trimming left V 6 bases short and J 4 bases short, with 12 bases between. CDR3 coding DNA: TGTGCCAGCAGCCTCCAGGGGTTCACTGAAGCTTTCTTT. This codes for CASSLQGFTEAFF.

This clonotype was seen a few times. The V gene is TRBV4-1, the J gene TRBJ2-1, with 9 bases matching TRBD2. The ends lost 3 bases at V and 7 bases at J; junction bases unmatched: 7. Germline V CDR1 and CDR2: MGHRA, YSYEKL. The CDR3 consists of 15 residues. The CDR3 sequence is CASSHGLANPNEQFF. As DNA, the CDR3 is TGCGCCAGCAGCCACGGACTAGCGAATCCAAATGAGCAGTTCTTC.

This clonotype occurred many times. This chain joins TRBV7-3 and TRBJ1-6, with 8 bases aligning to TRBD1. Germline V lookup: CDR1 SGHTA, CDR2 FQGTGA. V trimming: 2 bases; J trimming: 9 bases; junction bases outside the gene matches: 6. The CDR3 loop spans 15 amino acids. CDR3 sequence (DNA): TGTGCCAGCAGCTTATTAGGACAGGGCGGTTCACCCCTCCACTTT. Its protein is CASSLLGQGGSPLHF.

This clonotype was observed a handful of times. The V call is TRBV5-6, the J call TRBJ1-2, with a tentative D call TRBD1 (6 bases). This CDR3 contains 16 residues. Germline V lookup: CDR1 SGHDT, CDR2 YYEEEE. V lost 0 bases and J 4 bases, leaving 16 bases between the germline ends. Written as DNA, the CDR3 is TGTGCCAGCAGCTTGGCCATAACAGGGCTTAGCTATGGCTACACCTTC. It encodes CASSLAITGLSYGYTF. The variable domain in full, with the rest retrieved from reference TRBV5-6 and TRBJ1-2, is DAGVTQSPTHLIKTRGQQVTLRCSPKSGHDTVSWYQQALGQGPQFIFQYYEEEERQRGNFPDRFSGHQFPNYSSELNVNALLLGDSALYLCASSLAITGLSYGYTFGSGTRLTVV.

Comment on this clonotype: With a much larger clone just one base away, this may be a read error. In this CDR3 the conserved last residue, phenylalanine or tryptophan, is missing, so a read error is likely. This chain connects TRBV12-5 to TRBJ2-1, with 12 bases identical to TRBD2. CDR3 length: 18 amino acids. The ends lost 0 bases at V and 4 bases at J; junction bases unmatched: 7. Germline values: CDR1 LGHNT, CDR2 FRNRAP. The CDR3 loop is CASGLVMTSGSKYNEQFL. CDR3 sequence (DNA): TGTGCTAGTGGTTTGGTCATGACTAGCGGGAGTAAGTACAATGAGCAGTTCCTC.

CDR3 residues: CASSRGGTGVHQPQHF. The CDR3 DNA sequence: TGTGCCAGCAGTCGAGGCGGGACAGGGGTGCATCAGCCCCAGCATTTT. V and J are TRBV5-6 and TRBJ1-5, with 10 nucleotides matching TRBD1. The V gene's germline CDR1 is SGHDT and CDR2 YYEEEE. Trimming took 5 bases from V and 5 from J; bases not matched to a gene: 10. The CDR3 is made up of 16 amino acids. The whole variable domain, remainder taken from reference TRBV5-6 and TRBJ1-5, is DAGVTQSPTHLIKTRGQQVTLRCSPKSGHDTVSWYQQALGQGPQFIFQYYEEEERQRGNFPDRFSGHQFPNYSSELNVNALLLGDSALYLCASSRGGTGVHQPQHFGDGTRLSIL.

This clonotype was detected many times. The chain is built from TRBV10-3 and TRBJ2-2, with D tentatively TRBD1 or TRBD2 (5 bases each). V lost 5 bases to trimming and J lost 1 base, with 8 bases between them. From germline, CDR1 is ENHRY and CDR2 SYGVKD. The CDR3 runs to 14 residues. CDR3 amino acids: CAISWDGNTGELFF. DNA of the CDR3: TGTGCCATCAGTTGGGACGGGAACACCGGGGAGCTGTTTTTT.

There are many counts of this clonotype. The chain has TRBV2 and TRBJ2-7; D possibly corresponds to TRBD1 (5 bases). Per germline, CDR1 SNHLY and CDR2 FYNNEI. There are 13 residues in the CDR3. With 2 bases removed from V and 6 bases from J, the gap between germline ends came to 11 bases. The CDR3 DNA is TGTGCCAGCAGTGAAATGCATAGGGGCGAGCAGTACTTC. It translates to CASSEMHRGEQYF. Combining the CDR3 with reference TRBV2 and TRBJ2-7 gives the whole variable domain EPEVTQTPSHQVTQMGQEVILRCVPISNHLYFYWYRQILGQKVEFLVSFYNNEISEKSEIFDDQFSVERPDGSNFTLKIRSTKLEDSAMYFCASSEMHRGEQYFGPGTRLTVT.

This clonotype was detected ten times or more. J is TRBJ2-4 and V is TRBV12-3 or TRBV12-4, with D perhaps TRBD1 (5 bases). V lost 3 bases to trimming and J lost 5 bases, with 8 bases between them. The CDR3 extends over 13 amino acids. The CDR3 loop reads CASSLWGQNIQYF. Here the CDR3 DNA reads TGTGCCAGCAGTTTGTGGGGCCAAAACATTCAGTACTTC.

CDR3 amino acids: CASSRGLAGGENEQFF. CDR3 sequence (DNA): TGTGCCAGCAGCCGGGGCCTAGCGGGAGGTGAAAATGAGCAGTTCTTC. This chain uses TRBV5-5 with TRBJ2-1; 11 nucleotides line up with TRBD2. The CDR3 extends over 16 amino acids. V was pared by 4 bases and J by 7 bases, with 10 bases of the junction left unmatched. CDR1 is SGHKS, CDR2 YYEKEE, per germline (reference sequence).

A word on this clonotype: It may be a read error: a sequence one base away is much more abundant. The gene calls are TRBV2 and TRBJ2-1, with 7 bases aligning to TRBD2. This CDR3 contains 14 residues. J gave up 8 bases and V 3 bases, and 7 bases lay outside the gene matches. The germline V gene encodes CDR1 SNHLY and CDR2 FYNNEI. The CDR3 protein is CASSDGGGVDEQFF. The CDR3 nucleotides read TGTGCCAGCAGTGACGGCGGGGGAGTAGATGAGCAGTTCTTC.

The J gene is TRBJ2-7, the V gene TRBV6-9, with TRBD1 identical over 8 bases. The tail of the sequence fits TRBJ2-5 better, so the J call may be wrong. CDR3 length: 14 residues. Germline V gives CDR1 MNHGY, CDR2 SVAAGI. The CDR3 loop reads CASSYGQGGETQYF. The CDR3 DNA sequence: TGTGCCAGCAGTTACGGACAGGGAGGCGAGACCCAGTACTTC.

The chain uses TRBV4-1 and TRBJ1-1; D gene ambiguous. The CDR3 contains 16 residues. CDR1 is MGHRA and CDR2 is YSYEKL in the germline V gene. V was trimmed by 2 bases and J by 1 base, leaving 14 bases between them. Here the CDR3 reads CASSQPLFSRNTEAFF. In nucleotides, the CDR3 is TGCGCCAGCAGCCAACCCCTTTTTTCACGGAACACTGAAGCTTTCTTT.

This sequence joins TRBV29-1 and TRBJ2-7; 8 bases match TRBD2. The CDR3 totals 18 residues. V shed 1 base, J shed 2 bases, and the junction held 16 bases outside the gene matches. The germline V gene has CDR1 SQVTM and CDR2 ANQGSEA. CDR3 in DNA: TGCAGCGTTGAAGCGGGCGGGGGGACACTGCGAACGCCCTACGAGCAGTACTTC. Translated, it gives CSVEAGGGTLRTPYEQYF.

This clonotype was recorded a few times. The chain uses TRBV11-2 and TRBJ2-7, with TRBD1 matching 7 bases. The germline gives CDR1 SGHAT, CDR2 FQNNGV. The V gene end was trimmed by 4 bases and the J gene end by 2 bases; junction bases not matched to a gene: 2. CDR3 length: 13 residues. The CDR3 DNA follows: TGTGCCAGCAGCTATGGACAGGCCTACGAGCAGTACTTC. It yields the protein CASSYGQAYEQYF.

This clonotype showed up just a few times. V usage is TRBV2 and J usage is TRBJ2-2; 9 nucleotides match TRBD1. Trimming took 6 bases from V and 3 from J; bases not matched to a gene: 2. The CDR3 has 14 residues. Germline V lookup: CDR1 SNHLY, CDR2 FYNNEI. CDR3 loop: CASSDRGDTGELFF. The CDR3 DNA sequence: TGTGCCAGCAGCGACAGGGGGGACACCGGGGAGCTGTTTTTT.

The chain links TRBV27 to TRBJ2-1, with 8 bases fitting TRBD1. The CDR3 is 15 amino acids. Germline assignment: CDR1 MNHEY and CDR2 SMNVEV (reference sequence). The V gene end was trimmed by 5 bases and the J gene end by 2 bases; junction bases not matched to a gene: 5. CDR3 sequence reads: CASSMTGVAYNEQFF. The DNA for the CDR3 is TGTGCCAGCAGTATGACAGGGGTTGCCTACAATGAGCAGTTCTTC.

In this sample, this clonotype turned up many times. The gene calls are TRBV2 and TRBJ2-5; 11 bases match TRBD2. The V segment lost 7 bases and the J segment 5 bases; nucleotides outside the gene matches: 6. From germline, CDR1 is SNHLY and CDR2 FYNNEI. CDR3 length equals 14 residues. In DNA, the CDR3 is TGTGCCAGCACCCCTATAGCGGGAGGGGAGACCCAGTACTTC. Translated: CASTPIAGGETQYF.

As regards this clonotype: This may be a read error, as it is one base from a much larger clone. The J gene is TRBJ2-7, the V gene TRBV12-5; the match to TRBD2 covers 10 bases. CDR1 and CDR2 (germline): LGHNT, FRNRAP. The CDR3 runs 15 residues. The V and J ends lost 1 base and 7 bases, in that order; junction bases with no gene match: 7. In DNA, the CDR3 is TGTGCTAGTGGTTTGGGAGCGGGAGGGCCGCTTGAGCAGTACTTC. Its translation is CASGLGAGGPLEQYF. The full variable domain, in which reference TRBV12-5 and TRBJ2-7 provide the parts outside the CDR3, is DARVTQTPRHKVTEMGQEVTMRCQPILGHNTVFWYRQTMMQGLELLAYFRNRAPLDDSGMPKDRFSAEMPDATLATLKIQPSEPRDSAVYFCASGLGAGGPLEQYFGPGTRLTVT.

There are many counts of this clonotype. The J gene is TRBJ1-1, the V gene TRBV18; 7 bases line up with TRBD1. This CDR3 is built from 15 residues. With 4 bases clipped from V and 0 bases from J, the junction kept 5 bases outside the gene matches. Germline V CDR1 and CDR2: KGHSH, LQKENI. The CDR3 here is CASSQGTDMNTEAFF. For the CDR3, the DNA is TGTGCCAGCTCACAAGGGACAGATATGAACACTGAAGCTTTCTTT.

The table lists this clonotype with a few counts. The chain has TRBV4-1 and TRBJ1-2; 7 bases align to TRBD1. Germline assignment: CDR1 MGHRA and CDR2 YSYEKL. The CDR3 contains 17 residues. The trim removed 3 bases at V and 5 bases at J, leaving 15 bases unmatched. CDR3: CASSHTFKDRPPYGYTF. The CDR3 bases are TGCGCCAGCAGCCATACCTTTAAGGACAGGCCGCCATATGGCTACACCTTC.

The rearrangement links TRBV19 to TRBJ2-1, with D possibly matching TRBD1 (7 bases). V was clipped by 1 base and J by 10 bases, with 17 bases between them. The CDR3 length is 15 residues. Germline CDR1 and CDR2: LNHDA and SQIVND (reference sequence). The CDR3 here is CASSIVGGGGYEQFF. Here the CDR3 DNA reads TGTGCCAGTAGTATAGTAGGAGGGGGCGGCTACGAGCAGTTCTTC.